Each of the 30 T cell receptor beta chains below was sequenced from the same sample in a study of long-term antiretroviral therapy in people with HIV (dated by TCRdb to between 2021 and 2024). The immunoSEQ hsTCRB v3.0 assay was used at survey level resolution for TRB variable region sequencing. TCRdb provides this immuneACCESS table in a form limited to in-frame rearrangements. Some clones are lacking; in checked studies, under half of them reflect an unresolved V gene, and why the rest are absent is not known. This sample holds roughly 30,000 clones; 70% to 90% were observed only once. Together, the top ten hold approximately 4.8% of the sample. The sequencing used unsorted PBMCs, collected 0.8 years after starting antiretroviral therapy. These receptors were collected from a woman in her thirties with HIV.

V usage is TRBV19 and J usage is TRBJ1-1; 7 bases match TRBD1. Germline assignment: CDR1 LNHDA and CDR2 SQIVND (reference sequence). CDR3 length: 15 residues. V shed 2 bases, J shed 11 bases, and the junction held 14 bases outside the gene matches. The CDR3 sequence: CASSINRRQGSEAFF. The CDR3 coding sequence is TGTGCCAGTAGTATAAACCGTAGACAGGGTTCGGAGGCTTTCTTT. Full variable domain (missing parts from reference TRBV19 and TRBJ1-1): DGGITQSPKYLFRKEGQNVTLSCEQNLNHDAMYWYRQDPGQGLRLIYYSQIVNDFQKGDIAEGYSVSREKKESFPLTVTSAQKNPTAFYLCASSINRRQGSEAFFGQGTRLTVV.

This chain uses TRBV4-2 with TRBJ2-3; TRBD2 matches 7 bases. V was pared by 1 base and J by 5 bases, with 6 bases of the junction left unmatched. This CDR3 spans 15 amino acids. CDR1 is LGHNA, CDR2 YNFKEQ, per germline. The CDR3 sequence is CASSQVERGLDTQYF. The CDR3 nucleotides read TGTGCCAGCAGCCAAGTAGAGCGGGGACTAGATACGCAGTATTTT.

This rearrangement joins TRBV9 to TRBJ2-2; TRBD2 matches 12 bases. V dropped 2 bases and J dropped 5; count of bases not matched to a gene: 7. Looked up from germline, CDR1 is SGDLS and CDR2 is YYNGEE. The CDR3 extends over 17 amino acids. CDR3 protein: CASSVPSGGVQTGELFF. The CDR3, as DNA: TGTGCCAGCAGCGTTCCTAGCGGGGGGGTGCAGACCGGGGAGCTGTTTTTT.

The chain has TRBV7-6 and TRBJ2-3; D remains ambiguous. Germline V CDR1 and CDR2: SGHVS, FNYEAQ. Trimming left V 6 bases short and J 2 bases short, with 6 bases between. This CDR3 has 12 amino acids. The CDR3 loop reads CASSSYTDTQYF. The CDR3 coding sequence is TGTGCCAGCAGTTCGTACACAGATACGCAGTATTTT.

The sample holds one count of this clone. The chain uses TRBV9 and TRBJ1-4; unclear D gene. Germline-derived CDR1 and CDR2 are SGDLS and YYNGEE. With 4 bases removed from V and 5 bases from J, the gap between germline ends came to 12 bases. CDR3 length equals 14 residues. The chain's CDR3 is CASSRDGTNEKLFF. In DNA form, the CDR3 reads TGTGCCAGCAGCCGGGATGGCACCAATGAAAAACTGTTTTTT. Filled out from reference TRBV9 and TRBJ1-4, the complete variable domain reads DSGVTQTPKHLITATGQRVTLRCSPRSGDLSVYWYQQSLDQGLQFLIQYYNGEERAKGNILERFSAQQFPDLHSELNLSSLELGDSALYFCASSRDGTNEKLFFGSGTQLSVL.

CDR3 nucleotide sequence: TGTGCCAGCAGTCGGACAGAAACAACCAATTCACCCCTCCACTTT. It codes for CASSRTETTNSPLHF. This chain links TRBV6-6 with TRBJ1-6, with D perhaps matching TRBD1 (6 bases). CDR1 and CDR2 from the germline V gene are MNHNY and SVGAGI (reference sequence). Trimming cost V 5 bases and J 7 bases, with 15 bases left between them. This CDR3 comprises 15 residues.

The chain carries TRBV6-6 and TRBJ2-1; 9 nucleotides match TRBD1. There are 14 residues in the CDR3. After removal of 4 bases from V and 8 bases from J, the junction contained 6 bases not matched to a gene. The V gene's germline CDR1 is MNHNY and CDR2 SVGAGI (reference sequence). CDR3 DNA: TGTGCCAGCAGTTCGTGGACAGGGGTGCATGAGCAGTTCTTC. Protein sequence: CASSSWTGVHEQFF.

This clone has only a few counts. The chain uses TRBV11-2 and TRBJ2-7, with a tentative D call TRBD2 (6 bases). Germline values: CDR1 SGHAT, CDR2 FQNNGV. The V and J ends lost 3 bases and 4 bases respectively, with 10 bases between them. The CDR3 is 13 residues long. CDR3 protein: CASSFSGTYEQYV. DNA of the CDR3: TGTGCCAGCAGCTTCTCCGGGACTTACGAGCAGTACGTC.

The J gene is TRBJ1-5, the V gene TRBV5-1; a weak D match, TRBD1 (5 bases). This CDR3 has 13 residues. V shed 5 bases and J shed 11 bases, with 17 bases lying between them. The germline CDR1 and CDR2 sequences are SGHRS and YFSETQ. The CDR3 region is CASSLRVGHSQHF. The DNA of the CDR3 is TGCGCCAGCAGTCTCAGGGTAGGGCATTCCCAGCATTTT.

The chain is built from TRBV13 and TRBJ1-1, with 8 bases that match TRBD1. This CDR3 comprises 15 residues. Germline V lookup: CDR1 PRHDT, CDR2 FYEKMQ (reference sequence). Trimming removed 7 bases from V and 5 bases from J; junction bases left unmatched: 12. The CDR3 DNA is TGTGCCAGCACCCCCGGACAGGGACTTCGGACTGAAGCTTTCTTT. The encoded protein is CASTPGQGLRTEAFF.

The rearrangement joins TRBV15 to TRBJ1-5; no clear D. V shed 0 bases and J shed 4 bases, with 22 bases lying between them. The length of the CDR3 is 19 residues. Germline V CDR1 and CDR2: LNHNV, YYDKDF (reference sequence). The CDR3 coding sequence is TGTGCCACCAGCAGAGATGAACACACCTACCTTATTTTAAATCAGCCCCAGCATTTT. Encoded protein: CATSRDEHTYLILNQPQHF. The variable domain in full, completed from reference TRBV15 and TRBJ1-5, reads DAMVIQNPRYQVTQFGKPVTLSCSQTLNHNVMYWYQQKSSQAPKLLFHYYDKDFNNEADTPDNFQSRRPNTSFCFLDIRSPGLGDTAMYLCATSRDEHTYLILNQPQHFGDGTRLSIL.

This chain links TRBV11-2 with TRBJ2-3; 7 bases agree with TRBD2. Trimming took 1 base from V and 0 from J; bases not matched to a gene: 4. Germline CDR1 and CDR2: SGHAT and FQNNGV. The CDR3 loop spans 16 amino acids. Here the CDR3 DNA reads TGTGCCAGCAGCTTAGGGGGGGGTATCAGCACAGATACGCAGTATTTT. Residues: CASSLGGGISTDTQYF. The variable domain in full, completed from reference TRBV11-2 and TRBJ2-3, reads EAGVAQSPRYKIIEKRQSVAFWCNPISGHATLYWYQQILGQGPKLLIQFQNNGVVDDSQLPKDRFSAERLKGVDSTLKIQPAKLEDSAVYLCASSLGGGISTDTQYFGPGTRLTVL.

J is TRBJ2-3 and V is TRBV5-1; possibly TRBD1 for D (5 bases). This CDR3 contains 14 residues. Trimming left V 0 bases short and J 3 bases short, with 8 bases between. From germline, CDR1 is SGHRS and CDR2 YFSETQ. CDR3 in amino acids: CASSLDRLTDTQYF. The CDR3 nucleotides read TGCGCCAGCAGCTTGGACAGGTTAACAGATACGCAGTATTTT.

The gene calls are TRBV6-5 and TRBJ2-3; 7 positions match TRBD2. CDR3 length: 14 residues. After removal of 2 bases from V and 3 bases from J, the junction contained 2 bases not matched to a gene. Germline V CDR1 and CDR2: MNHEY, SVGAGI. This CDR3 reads CASSYRGGTDTQYF. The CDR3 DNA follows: TGTGCCAGCAGTTACCGGGGAGGGACAGATACGCAGTATTTT.

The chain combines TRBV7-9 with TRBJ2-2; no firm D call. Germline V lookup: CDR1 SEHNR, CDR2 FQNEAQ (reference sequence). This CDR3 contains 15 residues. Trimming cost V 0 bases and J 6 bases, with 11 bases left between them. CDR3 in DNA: TGTGCCAGCAGCTTAGCCACCGGCAATCCCGGGGAGCTGTTTTTT. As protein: CASSLATGNPGELFF.

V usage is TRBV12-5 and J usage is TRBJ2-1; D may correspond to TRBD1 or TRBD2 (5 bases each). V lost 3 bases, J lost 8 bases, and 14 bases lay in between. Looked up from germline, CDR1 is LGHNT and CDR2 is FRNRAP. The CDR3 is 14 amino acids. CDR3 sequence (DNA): TGTGCTAGTGGTTTAGTCTCGGGGCCCGATGAGCAGTTCTTC. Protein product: CASGLVSGPDEQFF.

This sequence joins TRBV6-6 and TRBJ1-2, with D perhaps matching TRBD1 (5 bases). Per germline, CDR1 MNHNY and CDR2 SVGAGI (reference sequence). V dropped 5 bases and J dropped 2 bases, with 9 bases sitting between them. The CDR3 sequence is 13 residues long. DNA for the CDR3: TGTGCCAGCAGTGGGACCGGCAACTATGGCTACACCTTC. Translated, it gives CASSGTGNYGYTF.

CDR3 region: CASSEEGANYGYTF. CDR3 bases: TGTGCCAGCAGCGAGGAAGGAGCTAACTATGGCTACACCTTC. The chain joins TRBV7-2 to TRBJ1-2; D is undetermined. Trimming removed 5 bases from V and 0 bases from J, with 10 bases in between. Per the germline V gene, CDR1 is SGHTA and CDR2 is FQGNSA. The CDR3 loop spans 14 amino acids.

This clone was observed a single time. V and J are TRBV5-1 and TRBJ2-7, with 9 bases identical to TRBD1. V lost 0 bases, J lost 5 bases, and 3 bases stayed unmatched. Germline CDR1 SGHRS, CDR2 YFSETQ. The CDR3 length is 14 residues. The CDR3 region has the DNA TGCGCCAGCAGCTTGGGACAGGGGGTTCACGAGCAGTACGTC. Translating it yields CASSLGQGVHEQYV.

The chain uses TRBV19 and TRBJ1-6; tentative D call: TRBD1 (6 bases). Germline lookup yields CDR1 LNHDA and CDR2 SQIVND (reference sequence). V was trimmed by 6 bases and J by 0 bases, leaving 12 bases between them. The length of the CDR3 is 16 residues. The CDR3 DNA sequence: TGTGCCAGTAGCCCCAGGGGCAACTCCTATAATTCACCCCTCCACTTT. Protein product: CASSPRGNSYNSPLHF.

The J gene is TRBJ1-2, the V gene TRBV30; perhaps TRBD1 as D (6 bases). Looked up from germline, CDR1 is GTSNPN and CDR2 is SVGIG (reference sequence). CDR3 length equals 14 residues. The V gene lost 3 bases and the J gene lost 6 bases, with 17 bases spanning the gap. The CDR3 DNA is TGTGCCTGGAGAGCGACAGGAGGTGGACATGGCTACACCTTC. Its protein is CAWRATGGGHGYTF. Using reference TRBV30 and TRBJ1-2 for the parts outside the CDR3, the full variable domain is SQTIHQWPATLVQPVGSPLSLECTVEGTSNPNLYWYRQAAGRGLQLLFYSVGIGQISSEVPQNLSASRPQDRQFILSSKKLLLSDSGFYLCAWRATGGGHGYTFGSGTRLTVV.

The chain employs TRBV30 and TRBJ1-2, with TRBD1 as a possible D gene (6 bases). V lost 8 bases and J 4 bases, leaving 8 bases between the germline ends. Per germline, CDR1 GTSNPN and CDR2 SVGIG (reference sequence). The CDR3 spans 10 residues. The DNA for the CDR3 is TGTGCCACGGACAGCTATGGCTACACCTTC. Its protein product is CATDSYGYTF.

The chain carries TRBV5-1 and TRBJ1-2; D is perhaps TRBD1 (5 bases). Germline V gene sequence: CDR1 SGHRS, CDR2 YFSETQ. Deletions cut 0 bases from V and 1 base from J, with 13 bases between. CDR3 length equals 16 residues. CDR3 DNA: TGCGCCAGCAGCTTGGGAGGGACTGGTTTTAACTATGGCTACACCTTC. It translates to CASSLGGTGFNYGYTF.

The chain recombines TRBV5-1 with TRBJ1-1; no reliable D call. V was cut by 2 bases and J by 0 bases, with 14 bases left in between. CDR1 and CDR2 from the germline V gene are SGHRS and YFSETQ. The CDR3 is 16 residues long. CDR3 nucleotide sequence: TGCGCCAGCAGCTTCCTCGCCGGCAGCTTGAACACTGAAGCTTTCTTT. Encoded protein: CASSFLAGSLNTEAFF.

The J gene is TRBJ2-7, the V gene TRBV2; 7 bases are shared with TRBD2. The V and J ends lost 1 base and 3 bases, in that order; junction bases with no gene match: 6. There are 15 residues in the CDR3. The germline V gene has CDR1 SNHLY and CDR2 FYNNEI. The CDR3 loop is CASSEEYGGGYEQYF. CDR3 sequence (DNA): TGTGCCAGCAGTGAAGAGTATGGCGGGGGCTACGAGCAGTACTTC.

CDR3 coding DNA: TGCGCCAGCAGCCTTCATAGCGGGGGTCAAGAGACCCAGTACTTC. Translated: CASSLHSGGQETQYF. The chain links TRBV4-1 to TRBJ2-5; 9 bases line up with TRBD2. This CDR3 has 15 residues. The germline gives CDR1 MGHRA, CDR2 YSYEKL. V lost 4 bases and J lost 2; bases outside the gene matches: 5.

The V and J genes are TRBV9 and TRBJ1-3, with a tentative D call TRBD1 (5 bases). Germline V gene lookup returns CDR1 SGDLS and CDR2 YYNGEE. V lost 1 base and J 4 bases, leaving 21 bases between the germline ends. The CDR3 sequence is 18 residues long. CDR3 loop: CASSVSPQGGLGGNTIYF. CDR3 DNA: TGTGCCAGCAGCGTATCCCCCCAGGGCGGGCTGGGAGGAAACACCATATATTTT.

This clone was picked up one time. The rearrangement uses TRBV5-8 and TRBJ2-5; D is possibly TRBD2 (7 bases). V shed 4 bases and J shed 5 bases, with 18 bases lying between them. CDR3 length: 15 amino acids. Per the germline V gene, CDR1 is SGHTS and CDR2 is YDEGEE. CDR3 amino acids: CASSPPGVGGETQYF. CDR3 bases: TGTGCCAGCAGCCCCCCAGGGGTCGGGGGGGAGACCCAGTACTTC.

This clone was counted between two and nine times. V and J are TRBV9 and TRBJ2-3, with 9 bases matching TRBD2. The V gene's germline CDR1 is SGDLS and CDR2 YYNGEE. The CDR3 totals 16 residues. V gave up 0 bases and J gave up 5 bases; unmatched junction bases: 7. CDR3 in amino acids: CASSVGPSGELDTQYF. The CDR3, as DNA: TGTGCCAGCAGCGTAGGTCCTAGCGGGGAACTAGATACGCAGTATTTT. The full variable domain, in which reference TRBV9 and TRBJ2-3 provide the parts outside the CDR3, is DSGVTQTPKHLITATGQRVTLRCSPRSGDLSVYWYQQSLDQGLQFLIQYYNGEERAKGNILERFSAQQFPDLHSELNLSSLELGDSALYFCASSVGPSGELDTQYFGPGTRLTVL.

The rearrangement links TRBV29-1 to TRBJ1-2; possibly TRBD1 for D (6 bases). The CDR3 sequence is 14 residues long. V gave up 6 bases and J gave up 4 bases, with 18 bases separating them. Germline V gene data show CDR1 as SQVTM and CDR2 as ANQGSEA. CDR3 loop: CSVGPGQGPYGYTF. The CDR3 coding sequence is TGCAGCGTCGGTCCCGGGCAGGGGCCCTATGGCTACACCTTC. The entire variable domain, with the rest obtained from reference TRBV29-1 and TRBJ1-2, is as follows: SAVISQKPSRDICQRGTSLTIQCQVDSQVTMMFWYRQQPGQSLTLIATANQGSEATYESGFVIDKFPISRPNLTFSTLTVSNMSPEDSSIYLCSVGPGQGPYGYTFGSGTRLTVV.